The sequence of this T cell receptor (beta chain) was determined in a study of CD8 T cells in ankylosing spondylitis (TCRdb year 2017). Concerning the study at large: T cell receptor beta repertoires were profiled in healthy donors and ankylosing spondylitis patients so that disease-linked TCR variants could be found. The full study cohort was made up of about 24 ankylosing spondylitis patients and 95 to 130 healthy donors. Samples of peripheral blood were taken, and for ankylosing spondylitis patients, synovial fluid was collected as well. The research as a whole found: According to the report, matched synovial fluid samples from ankylosing spondylitis patients were significantly enriched for the disease-linked clones. Some motif variants had previously been reported in the synovial fluid and blood of reactive arthritis patients, which suggests shared mechanisms of disease initiation. The disease-linked clones showed a CD8+ phenotype and occurred at relatively low frequencies in peripheral blood. A TCR beta motif made up of under ten highly homologous amino acid variants appeared to be characteristic of blood from ankylosing spondylitis patients.

The CDR3 numbers 15 residues from cysteine through phenylalanine. Only the CDR3 portion is preserved as DNA: 45 bases, with reading frame beginning at the first base. Between the V and J ends, shortened by 1 base and 4 bases respectively, the junction contains 14 bases. As concerns this clonotype: Its antigen remains undetermined. The sample holds no much larger clone one base away, and base qualities are not on file.

TCRdb names Illumina HiSeq 2500 as the instrument used. Quantitative 5'-RACE with molecular barcodes was the method used to prepare the TCR beta libraries. In the paper's pipeline: Disease-linked TCR variants were identified with a new computational method built on a probabilistic model of VDJ rearrangement. TCRdb redid the processing of the public reads, applying fastp at Q25 and MiXCR, and retained in-frame beta chains. One record per CDR3 amino acid sequence lists the most common genes and DNA. For this entry, the V and J calls and clone size follow TCRdb and not the study's own pipeline. The sample table shows more than 300,000 distinct CDR3 sequences, and under 8.5% are seen once. More than 14% of the sample is held by the ten biggest clonotypes.

Sequenced: blood, either unsorted or a sorted T cell fraction (not recorded which). The sequence is built from TRBV12-3 or TRBV12-4 and TRBJ2-7, and the D gene may be TRBD1, 5 bases matching. The TCR originated in a male donor with ankylosing spondylitis. The nucleotides are TGTGCCAGCAGTTTAGGGGATCCAGGGTGGTACGAGCAGTACTTC. This gives the protein CASSLGDPGWYEQYF.